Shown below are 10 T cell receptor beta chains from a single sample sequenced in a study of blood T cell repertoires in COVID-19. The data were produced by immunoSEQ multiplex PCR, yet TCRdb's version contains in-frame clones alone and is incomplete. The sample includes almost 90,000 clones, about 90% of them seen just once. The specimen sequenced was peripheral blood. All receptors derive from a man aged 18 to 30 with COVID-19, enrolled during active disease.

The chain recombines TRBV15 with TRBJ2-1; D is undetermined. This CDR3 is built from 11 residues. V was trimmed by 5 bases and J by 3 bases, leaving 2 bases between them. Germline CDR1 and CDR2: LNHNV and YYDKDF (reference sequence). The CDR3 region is CATSRYNEQFF. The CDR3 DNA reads TGTGCCACCAGCCGCTACAATGAGCAGTTCTTC.

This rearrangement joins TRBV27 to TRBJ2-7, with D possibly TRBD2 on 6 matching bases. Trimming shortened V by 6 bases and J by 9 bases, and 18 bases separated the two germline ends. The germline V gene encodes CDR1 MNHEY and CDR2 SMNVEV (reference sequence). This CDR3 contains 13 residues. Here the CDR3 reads CASSNPGDWVQYF. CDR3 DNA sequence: TGTGCCAGCAGCAACCCCGGGGACTGGGTGCAGTACTTC.

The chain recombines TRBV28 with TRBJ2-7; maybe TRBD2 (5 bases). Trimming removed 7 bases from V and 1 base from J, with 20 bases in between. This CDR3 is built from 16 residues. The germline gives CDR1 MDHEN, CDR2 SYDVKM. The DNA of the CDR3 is TGTGCCAGCACTTCCTCGGGGTCAGTCCGATCCTACGAGCAGTACTTC. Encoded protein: CASTSSGSVRSYEQYF.

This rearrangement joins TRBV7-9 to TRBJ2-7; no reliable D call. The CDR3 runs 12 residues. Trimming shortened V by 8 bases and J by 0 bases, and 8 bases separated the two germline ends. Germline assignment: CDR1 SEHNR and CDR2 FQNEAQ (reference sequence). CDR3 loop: CASGTDSYEQYF. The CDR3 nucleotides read TGTGCCAGCGGCACAGACTCCTACGAGCAGTACTTC. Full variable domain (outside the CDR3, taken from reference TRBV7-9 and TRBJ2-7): DTGVSQNPRHKITKRGQNVTFRCDPISEHNRLYWYRQTLGQGPEFLTYFQNEAQLEKSRLLSDRFSAERPKGSFSTLEIQRTEQGDSAMYLCASGTDSYEQYFGPGTRLTVT.

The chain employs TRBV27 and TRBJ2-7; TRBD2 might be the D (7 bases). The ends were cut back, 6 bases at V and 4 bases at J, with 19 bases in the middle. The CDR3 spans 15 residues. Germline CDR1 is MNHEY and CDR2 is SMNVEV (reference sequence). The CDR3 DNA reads TGTGCCAGCAGCCCCATTCGGGGGAGGGGGTACGAGCAGTACTTC. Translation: CASSPIRGRGYEQYF.

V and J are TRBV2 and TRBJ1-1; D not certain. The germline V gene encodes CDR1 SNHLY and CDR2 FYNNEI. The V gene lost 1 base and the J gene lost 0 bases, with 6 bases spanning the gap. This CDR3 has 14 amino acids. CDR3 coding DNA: TGTGCCAGCAGTGAAGGGGCCGTGAACACTGAAGCTTTCTTT. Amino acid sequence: CASSEGAVNTEAFF.

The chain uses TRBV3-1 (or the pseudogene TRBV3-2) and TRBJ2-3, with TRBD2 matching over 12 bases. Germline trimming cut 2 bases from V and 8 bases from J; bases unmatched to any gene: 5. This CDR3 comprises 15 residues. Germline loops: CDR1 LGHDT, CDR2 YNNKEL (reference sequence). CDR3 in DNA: TGTGCCAGCAGCCAATCGACTAGCGGGAGTACTACGCAGTATTTT. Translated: CASSQSTSGSTTQYF.

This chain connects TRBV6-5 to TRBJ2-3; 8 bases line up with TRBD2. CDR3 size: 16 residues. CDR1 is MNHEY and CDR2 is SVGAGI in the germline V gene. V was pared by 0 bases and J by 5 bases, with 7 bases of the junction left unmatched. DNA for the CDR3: TGTGCCAGCAGTTACTCGGTAGCGGGAAGTCGAGATACGCAGTATTTT. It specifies CASSYSVAGSRDTQYF.

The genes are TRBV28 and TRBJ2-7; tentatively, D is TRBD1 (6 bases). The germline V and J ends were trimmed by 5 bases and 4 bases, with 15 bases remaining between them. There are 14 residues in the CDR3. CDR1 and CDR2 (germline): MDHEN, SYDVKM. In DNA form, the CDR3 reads TGTGCCAGCAGTATAACGGGACACCTATACGAGCAGTACTTC. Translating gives CASSITGHLYEQYF.

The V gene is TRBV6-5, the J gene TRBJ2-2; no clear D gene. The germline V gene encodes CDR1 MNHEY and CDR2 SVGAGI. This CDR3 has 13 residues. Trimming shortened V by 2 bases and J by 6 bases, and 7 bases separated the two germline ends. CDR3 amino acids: CASSYLASGELFF. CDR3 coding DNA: TGTGCCAGCAGTTACCTCGCGTCCGGGGAGCTGTTTTTT.